This T cell receptor (beta chain) appears in the sequencing data of a study of CD8+ T cells in alopecia areata. General study points: Normal scalp showed lower clonality than lesional scalp, especially alopecia totalis/universalis. While patients received tofacitinib, many expanded lesional clones remained present in scalp and blood.

With respect to this clone: The antigen is unknown.

RNA, once extracted, was reverse transcribed into cDNA for use as the sequencing template. TCRdb's copy holds only in-frame clones and misses some; the assay was immunoSEQ multiplex PCR. This sample has under 350,000 clones; 55% to 75% occur once, and the top ten carry roughly 1.8%. The CDR3 has 13 residues. CDR1 SGHTA and CDR2 FQGNSA come from the germline V gene. Trimming left V 1 base short and J 9 bases short, with 7 bases between. The sample's treatment: oral pan-JAK inhibitor, 5-10 mg twice daily. The source is a human donor with alopecia areata. This chain connects TRBV7-2 to TRBJ1-6; D gene uncertain. The input for sequencing was CD4+ T cells sorted from blood, taken at week 24, from a patient treated with tofacitinib. The CDR3 region has the DNA TGTGCCAGCAGCTTAGGGGGTAGTTCACCCCTCCACTTT. Protein product: CASSLGGSSPLHF.